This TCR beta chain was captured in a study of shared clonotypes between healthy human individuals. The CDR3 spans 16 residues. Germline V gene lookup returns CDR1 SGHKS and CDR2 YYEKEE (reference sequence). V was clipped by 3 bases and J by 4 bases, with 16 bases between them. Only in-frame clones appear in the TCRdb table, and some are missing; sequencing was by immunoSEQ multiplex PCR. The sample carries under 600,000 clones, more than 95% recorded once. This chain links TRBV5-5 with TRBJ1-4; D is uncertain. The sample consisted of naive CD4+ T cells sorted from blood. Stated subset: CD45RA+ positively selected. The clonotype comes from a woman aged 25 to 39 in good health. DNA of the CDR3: TGTGCCAGCAGCTACGACCGGACTCCGGATAATGAAAAACTGTTTTTT. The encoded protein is CASSYDRTPDNEKLFF.